Presented here are 20 T cell receptor beta chains from one specimen sequenced in a study of shared clonotypes between healthy human individuals. The method was immunoSEQ multiplex PCR; TCRdb's version includes in-frame clones alone and lacks a portion of them. Counted here are about 2.3 million clones, approximately 93% occurring once; the ten biggest clones make up around 0.4%. Sequenced sample: naive CD4+ T cells from PBMCs. The sample's subset: CD45RA+ positively selected. The receptors come from a man aged 18 to 30 in good health. Some clones in this sample may be carry-over from other donors' samples.

This clone was seen a few times. The rearrangement links TRBV6-6 to TRBJ1-2; D possibly corresponds to TRBD1 (5 bases). V gave up 5 bases and J gave up 5 bases, with 9 bases separating them. From germline, CDR1 is MNHNY and CDR2 SVGAGI (reference sequence). The CDR3 runs 12 residues. The DNA for the CDR3 is TGTGCCAGCAGTATGCGACAGTATGGCTACACCTTC. This codes for CASSMRQYGYTF.

This sequence joins TRBV18 and TRBJ2-3; 7 bases fit TRBD1. J lost 6 bases, V lost 1 base, and 10 bases had no gene match. This CDR3 is 16 amino acids long. Germline V gene sequence: CDR1 KGHSH, CDR2 LQKENI. This chain's CDR3 is CASSPQGALLWDTQYF. The DNA of the CDR3 is TGTGCCAGCTCACCACAGGGGGCCCTTCTTTGGGATACGCAGTATTTT.

The rearrangement uses TRBV7-9 and TRBJ2-1, with TRBD2 identical over 13 bases. This CDR3 comprises 19 residues. The trim removed 5 bases at V and 0 bases at J, leaving 10 bases unmatched. Germline lookup yields CDR1 SEHNR and CDR2 FQNEAQ (reference sequence). The CDR3 bases are TGTGCCAGCAGCCGCGTGGGACTAGCGGGAAATGGCTCCTACAATGAGCAGTTCTTC. Amino acid sequence: CASSRVGLAGNGSYNEQFF. Full variable domain (missing parts from reference TRBV7-9 and TRBJ2-1): DTGVSQNPRHKITKRGQNVTFRCDPISEHNRLYWYRQTLGQGPEFLTYFQNEAQLEKSRLLSDRFSAERPKGSFSTLEIQRTEQGDSAMYLCASSRVGLAGNGSYNEQFFGPGTRLTVL.

The rearrangement links TRBV7-2 to TRBJ2-5; D possibly uses TRBD1 or TRBD2 (5 bases each). V gave up 1 base and J gave up 7 bases, with 16 bases separating them. CDR1 and CDR2 (germline): SGHTA, FQGNSA. The CDR3 length is 15 residues. The CDR3 DNA is TGTGCCAGCAGCTTAGGGGTTACTACCGGGGCGACCCAGTACTTC. Translated, it gives CASSLGVTTGATQYF.

The rearrangement uses TRBV9 and TRBJ2-1, with D perhaps being TRBD1 or TRBD2 (5 bases each). The CDR3 covers 15 residues. Trimming took off 0 bases at V and 6 bases at J, with 13 bases between the two ends. The germline V gene encodes CDR1 SGDLS and CDR2 YYNGEE. CDR3: CASSVGGTQLNEQFF. The CDR3 DNA is TGTGCCAGCAGCGTAGGTGGGACCCAGCTCAATGAGCAGTTCTTC.

The count of this clone is one. The chain combines TRBV6-6 with TRBJ2-3, with TRBD2 matching over 8 bases. The germline CDR1 and CDR2 sequences are MNHNY and SVGAGI (reference sequence). V shed 0 bases and J 5 bases; nucleotides not matched to a gene: 4. The CDR3 totals 15 residues. The CDR3 loop is CASSYSTSGRDTQYF. The CDR3 DNA is TGTGCCAGCAGTTACTCGACCAGCGGGAGAGATACGCAGTATTTT.

The chain is built from TRBV7-8 and TRBJ2-2; no firm D call. V was clipped by 2 bases and J by 1 base, with 5 bases between them. Per the germline V gene, CDR1 is SGHVS and CDR2 is FQNEAQ. The CDR3 covers 14 residues. DNA for the CDR3: TGTGCCAGCAGCTTAAAACGGAACACCGGGGAGCTGTTTTTT. It specifies CASSLKRNTGELFF.

DNA of the CDR3: TGTGCCAGCAGCTTACAAATTAGCGGCGCCGGGGAGCTGTTTTTT. The encoded protein is CASSLQISGAGELFF. The chain joins TRBV5-4 to TRBJ2-2; TRBD2 might be the D (6 bases). Trimming left V 2 bases short and J 6 bases short, with 14 bases between. Germline CDR1 reads SGHNT; CDR2 reads YYREEE (reference sequence). The CDR3 consists of 15 residues.

The CDR3 region has the DNA TGTGCCACCAGCAAGAGGTCCGGGACAGGGGTATACAATGAGCAGTTCTTC. Protein: CATSKRSGTGVYNEQFF. The chain links TRBV15 to TRBJ2-1; TRBD1 matches 10 bases. Looked up from germline, CDR1 is LNHNV and CDR2 is YYDKDF (reference sequence). The CDR3 is 17 amino acids. Germline trimming cut 4 bases from V and 4 bases from J; bases unmatched to any gene: 10.

J is TRBJ2-7 and V is TRBV10-3, with 12 bases identical to TRBD1. The germline V gene has CDR1 ENHRY and CDR2 SYGVKD. V shed 7 bases and J 5 bases; nucleotides not matched to a gene: 9. The CDR3 has 15 residues. CDR3 sequence (DNA): TGTGCCATCACCGACGGGACAGGGGGCTCAGACGAGCAGTACTTC. Translating gives CAITDGTGGSDEQYF.

The chain couples TRBV5-6 to TRBJ2-6; D may match TRBD1 or TRBD2 (5 bases each). V lost 4 bases, J lost 0 bases, and 14 bases lay in between. The CDR3 covers 17 residues. Germline V gene sequence: CDR1 SGHDT, CDR2 YYEEEE. The CDR3 DNA reads TGTGCCAGCAGCGAACCGGGACGCGTCTCTGGGGCCAACGTCCTGACTTTC. Translation: CASSEPGRVSGANVLTF.

The count of this clone is one. The rearrangement joins TRBV6-5 to TRBJ1-4; possible D gene TRBD1, 6 bases. The V end was cut by 3 bases, the J end by 7 bases, with 12 bases between. This CDR3 has 14 residues. Per germline, CDR1 MNHEY and CDR2 SVGAGI. CDR3 sequence (DNA): TGTGCCAGCAGTTATGCAGGGGTCTCTGAAAAACTGTTTTTT. This translates into CASSYAGVSEKLFF.

Details on this clone: The identical CDR3 is also encoded by other nucleotide sequences in the sample. The gene calls are TRBV5-1 and TRBJ2-1; 9 nucleotides align to TRBD2. After removal of 0 bases from V and 5 bases from J, the junction contained 3 bases not matched to a gene. This CDR3 comprises 15 residues. Germline-derived CDR1 and CDR2 are SGHRS and YFSETQ. The CDR3 spells CASSLGLAAHNEQFF. In DNA, the CDR3 is TGCGCCAGCAGCTTGGGACTAGCGGCCCACAATGAGCAGTTCTTC.

The rearrangement joins TRBV7-3 to TRBJ2-3; no definite D call. V lost 2 bases, J lost 2 bases, and 8 bases lay in between. The CDR3 totals 14 residues. Germline CDR1 and CDR2: SGHTA and FQGTGA. For the CDR3, the DNA is TGTGCCAGCAGCTTAGGGTACCTCACAGATACGCAGTATTTT. Amino acids: CASSLGYLTDTQYF.

The chain combines TRBV7-8 with TRBJ1-5; D perhaps matches TRBD1 (6 bases). The CDR3 has 14 residues. Trimming stripped 2 bases from V and 5 bases from J, with 10 bases between. CDR1 is SGHVS and CDR2 is FQNEAQ in the germline V gene. The CDR3 coding sequence is TGTGCCAGCAGCTTAAACAGGGCGGATCAGCCCCAGCATTTT. Protein sequence: CASSLNRADQPQHF. The full variable domain, completed using reference TRBV7-8 and TRBJ1-5, is GAGVSQSPRYKVAKRGQDVALRCDPISGHVSLFWYQQALGQGPEFLTYFQNEAQLDKSGLPSDRFFAERPEGSVSTLKIQRTQQEDSAVYLCASSLNRADQPQHFGDGTRLSIL.

The genes are TRBV6-6 and TRBJ2-1; 9 nucleotides align to TRBD2. CDR1 and CDR2 (germline): MNHNY, SVGAGI (reference sequence). The CDR3 runs 15 residues. J was trimmed by 7 bases and V by 5 bases; bases with no gene match: 9. CDR3 amino acids: CASSLLAGIFNEQFF. The CDR3 nucleotides read TGTGCCAGCAGTCTACTAGCGGGTATATTTAATGAGCAGTTCTTC.

The rearrangement uses TRBV4-1 and TRBJ2-2; no firm D call. Germline V gives CDR1 MGHRA, CDR2 YSYEKL. CDR3 length: 17 residues. Trimming pared 2 bases from V and 0 bases from J, leaving 13 bases between. As DNA, the CDR3 is TGCGCCAGCAGCCAACCAACACGTTTTTCGAACACCGGGGAGCTGTTTTTT. It translates to CASSQPTRFSNTGELFF.

In this sample, this clone turned up a few times. At the DNA level, this CDR3 is encoded by other sequences in the same sample as well. This chain connects TRBV27 to TRBJ1-5; D is unclear. CDR3 size: 13 residues. Trimming took 6 bases from V and 2 from J, leaving 8 bases between them. Germline V CDR1 and CDR2: MNHEY, SMNVEV (reference sequence). CDR3 loop: CASSPGRNQPQHF. The CDR3 DNA is TGTGCCAGCAGCCCTGGGCGCAATCAGCCCCAGCATTTT.

The CDR3: CASSSQGASYTF. CDR3 DNA sequence: TGCGCCAGCAGCTCGCAGGGGGCCAGCTACACCTTC. The J gene is TRBJ1-2, the V gene TRBV5-1; 8 bases agree with TRBD1. J lost 9 bases, V lost 3 bases, and 4 bases had no gene match. This CDR3 is built from 12 residues. Germline loops: CDR1 SGHRS, CDR2 YFSETQ.

V and J are TRBV6-1 and TRBJ2-6; D is unclear. Trimming removed 8 bases from V and 0 bases from J, with 11 bases in between. The CDR3 extends over 15 amino acids. Germline assignment: CDR1 MNHNS and CDR2 SASEGT. The CDR3 here is CASGGTLSGANVLTF. The DNA for the CDR3 is TGTGCCAGCGGTGGCACTCTCTCTGGGGCCAACGTCCTGACTTTC.